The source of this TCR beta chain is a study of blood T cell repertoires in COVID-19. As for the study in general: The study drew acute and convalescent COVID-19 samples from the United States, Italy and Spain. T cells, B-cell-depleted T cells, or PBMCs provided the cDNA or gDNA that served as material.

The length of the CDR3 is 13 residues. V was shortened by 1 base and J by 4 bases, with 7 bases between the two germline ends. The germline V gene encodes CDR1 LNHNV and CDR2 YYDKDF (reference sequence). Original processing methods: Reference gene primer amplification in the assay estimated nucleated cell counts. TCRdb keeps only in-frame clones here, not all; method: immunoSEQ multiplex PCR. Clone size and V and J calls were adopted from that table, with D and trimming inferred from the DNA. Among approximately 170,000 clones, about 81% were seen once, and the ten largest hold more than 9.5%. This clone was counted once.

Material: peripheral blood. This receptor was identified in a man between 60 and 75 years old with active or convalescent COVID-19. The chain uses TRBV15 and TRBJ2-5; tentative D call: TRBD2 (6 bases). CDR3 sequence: CATSRGRGETQYF. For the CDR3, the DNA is TGTGCCACCAGCAGAGGGAGGGGAGAGACCCAGTACTTC.